A single sample gave rise to the 6 T cell receptor beta chains below, sequenced in a study of blood T cells in healthy people across ages. Alongside a J-beta primer mix, a sample-barcoded 5' primer served in a second PCR lasting 7 to 11 cycles. TCRdb redid the calling of the 5' RACE reads with MiXCR, one entry per CDR3 protein. Of approximately 800,000 distinct CDR3 sequences in the sample, under 40% were seen once. The sequencing input was blood. The source is a man aged 18 to 29 in good health.

The chain carries TRBV7-8 and TRBJ2-7; D not resolved. Deletions cut 6 bases from V and 2 bases from J, with 14 bases between. The CDR3 runs 14 residues. CDR1 is SGHVS, CDR2 FQNEAQ, per germline. CDR3 sequence: CASSPSDQTYEQYF. CDR3 in DNA: TGTGCCAGCAGTCCCTCGGACCAAACCTACGAGCAGTACTTC.

This chain links TRBV7-9 with TRBJ2-1, with TRBD1 matching 12 bases. The CDR3 runs to 17 residues. Germline trimming cut 5 bases from V and 2 bases from J; bases unmatched to any gene: 7. CDR1 and CDR2 (germline): SEHNR, FQNEAQ (reference sequence). CDR3 sequence: CASSGEGTGGAYNEQFF. The CDR3 bases are TGTGCCAGCAGCGGAGAAGGGACAGGGGGCGCCTACAATGAGCAGTTCTTC.

This clonotype was counted a few times. The chain links TRBV4-3 to TRBJ2-3; D remains ambiguous. Germline CDR1 and CDR2: LGHNA and YSLEER. The CDR3 has 14 amino acids. V was pared by 1 base and J by 2 bases, with 7 bases between. CDR3 region: CASSQGPDTDTQYF. Written as DNA, the CDR3 is TGCGCCAGCAGCCAAGGACCAGACACAGATACGCAGTATTTT.

This clonotype was detected ten times or more. This chain uses TRBV20-1 with TRBJ2-5; 8 nucleotides line up with TRBD2. CDR1 DFQATT and CDR2 SNEGSKA come from the germline V gene (reference sequence). With V trimmed by 3 bases and J by 4 bases, 10 bases remained unmatched. The CDR3 length is 15 residues. Here the CDR3 reads CSARSHRGGRETQYF. The DNA of the CDR3 is TGCAGTGCTAGGTCACACCGGGGGGGGCGAGAGACCCAGTACTTC.

The V gene is TRBV25-1, the J gene TRBJ2-1; D might be TRBD1 or TRBD2, each matching 5 bases. Trimming left V 3 bases short and J 4 bases short, with 13 bases between. The CDR3 loop spans 15 amino acids. The germline V gene has CDR1 MGHDK and CDR2 SYGVNS. The CDR3 region has the DNA TGTGCCAGCAGTGATTTCCGGGACGGATACAATGAGCAGTTCTTC. This codes for CASSDFRDGYNEQFF.

This clonotype was observed a handful of times. This chain links TRBV12-3 or TRBV12-4 with TRBJ1-5; unclear D gene. The CDR3 has 16 amino acids. Trimming took off 5 bases at V and 2 bases at J, with 16 bases between the two ends. This CDR3 is CASSRTTRAGNQPQHF. CDR3 DNA: TGTGCCAGCAGTCGCACTACACGGGCAGGCAATCAGCCCCAGCATTTT.